This passage covers 3 T cell receptor beta chains from one sample sequenced in a study of CD8+ T cells in alopecia areata (dated by TCRdb to 2016 to 2019). Reading the label with the study, this specimen's time point is: 24 weeks on oral tofacitinib. The sample's treatment or condition label is to be understood as: oral pan-JAK inhibitor, 5-10 mg twice daily. The library was generated by the immunoSEQ multiplex PCR assay. To provide template for TCR sequencing, every sample had RNA extracted and reverse transcribed into cDNA. The clones in this table, taken by TCRdb from immuneACCESS, are in-frame only. Not every clone is retained; where verified, under half of the shortfall comes from an unresolved V gene, and the cause of the rest is unknown. For this sample the table gives about 90,000 clones, of which about 40% were detected only once. The ten largest clones add up to around 20% of the sample.

This specimen was CD8+ T cells sorted from blood, taken at week 24, from a patient treated with tofacitinib. These receptors were collected from a human donor with alopecia areata.

About this clone: An end of the junction differs from the germline gene, which may be a read error. The chain carries TRBV7-9 and TRBJ2-4; D possibly corresponds to TRBD2 (6 bases). CDR1 is SEHNR, CDR2 FQNEAQ, per germline (reference sequence). This CDR3 has 16 amino acids. CDR3 nucleotide sequence: TGCGCCAGCAGCCAATCCGGGGGACTAGCCAAAAACATTCAGTACTTC. It encodes CASSQSGGLAKNIQYF.

As regards this clone: Other nucleotide sequences in the sample specify the same CDR3. The gene calls are TRBV25-1 and TRBJ2-7; TRBD2 aligns across 8 bases. Germline CDR1 reads MGHDK; CDR2 reads SYGVNS. The length of the CDR3 is 14 residues. V lost 5 bases and J lost 2; bases outside the gene matches: 5. CDR3 DNA sequence: TGTGCCAGCAGTCTAACTAGCGGAACCTACGAGCAGTACTTC. Translation gives CASSLTSGTYEQYF.

In its sample, this clone is medium-sized. The V call is TRBV2, the J call TRBJ1-4; TRBD1 matches 11 bases. The length of the CDR3 is 15 residues. The V segment lost 6 bases and the J segment 6 bases; nucleotides outside the gene matches: 6. CDR1 is SNHLY, CDR2 FYNNEI, per germline. CDR3 sequence: CASSVTGQGDEKLFF. In DNA form, the CDR3 reads TGTGCCAGCAGCGTGACGGGACAGGGGGATGAAAAACTGTTTTTT.